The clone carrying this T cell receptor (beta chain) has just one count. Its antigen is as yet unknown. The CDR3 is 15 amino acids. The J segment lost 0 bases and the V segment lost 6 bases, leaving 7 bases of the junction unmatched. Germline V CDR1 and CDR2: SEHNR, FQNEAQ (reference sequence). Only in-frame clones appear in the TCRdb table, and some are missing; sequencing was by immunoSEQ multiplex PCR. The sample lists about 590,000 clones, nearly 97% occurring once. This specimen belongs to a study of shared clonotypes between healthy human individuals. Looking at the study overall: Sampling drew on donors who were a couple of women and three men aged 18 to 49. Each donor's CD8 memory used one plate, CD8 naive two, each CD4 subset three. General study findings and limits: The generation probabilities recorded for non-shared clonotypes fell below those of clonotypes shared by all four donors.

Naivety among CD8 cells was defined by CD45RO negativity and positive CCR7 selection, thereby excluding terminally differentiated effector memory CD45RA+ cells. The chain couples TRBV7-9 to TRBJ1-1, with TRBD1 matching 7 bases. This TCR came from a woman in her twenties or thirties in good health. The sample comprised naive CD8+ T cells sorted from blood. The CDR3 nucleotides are TGTGCCAGCAGTAGCGGGACAGCCCTGAACACTGAAGCTTTCTTT. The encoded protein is CASSSGTALNTEAFF.